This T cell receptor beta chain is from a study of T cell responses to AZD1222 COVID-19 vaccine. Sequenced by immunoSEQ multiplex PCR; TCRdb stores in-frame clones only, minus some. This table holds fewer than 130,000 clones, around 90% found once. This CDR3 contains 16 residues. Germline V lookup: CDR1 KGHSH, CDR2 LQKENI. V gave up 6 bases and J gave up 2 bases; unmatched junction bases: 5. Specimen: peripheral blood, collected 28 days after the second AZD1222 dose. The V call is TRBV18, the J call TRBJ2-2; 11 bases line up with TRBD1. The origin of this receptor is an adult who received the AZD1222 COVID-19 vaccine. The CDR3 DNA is TGTGCCAGCTCTTACGGACAGGGGGCTAACACCGGGGAGCTGTTTTTT. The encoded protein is CASSYGQGANTGELFF. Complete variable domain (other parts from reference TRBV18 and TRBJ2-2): NAGVMQNPRHLVRRRGQEARLRCSPMKGHSHVYWYRQLPEEGLKFMVYLQKENIIDESGMPKERFSAEFPKEGPSILRIQQVVRGDSAAYFCASSYGQGANTGELFFGEGSRLTVL.